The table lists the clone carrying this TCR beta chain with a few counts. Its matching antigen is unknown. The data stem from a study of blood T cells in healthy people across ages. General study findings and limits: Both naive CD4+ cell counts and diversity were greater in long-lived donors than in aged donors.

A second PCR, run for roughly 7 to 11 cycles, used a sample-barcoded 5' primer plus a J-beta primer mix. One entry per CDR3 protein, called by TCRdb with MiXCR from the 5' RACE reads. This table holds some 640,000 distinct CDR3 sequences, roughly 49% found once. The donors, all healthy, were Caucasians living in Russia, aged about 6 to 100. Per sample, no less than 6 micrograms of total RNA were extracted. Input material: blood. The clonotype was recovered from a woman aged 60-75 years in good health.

CDR3 sequence (DNA): TGTGCCAGCAGCTTAAGGAGGACAGATACGCAGTATTTT. It is translated as CASSLRRTDTQYF. The J gene is TRBJ2-3, the V gene TRBV7-6; TRBD2 might be the D (5 bases). Trimming stripped 2 bases from V and 3 bases from J, with 6 bases between. The CDR3 sequence is 13 residues long. CDR1 and CDR2 (germline): SGHVS, FNYEAQ.